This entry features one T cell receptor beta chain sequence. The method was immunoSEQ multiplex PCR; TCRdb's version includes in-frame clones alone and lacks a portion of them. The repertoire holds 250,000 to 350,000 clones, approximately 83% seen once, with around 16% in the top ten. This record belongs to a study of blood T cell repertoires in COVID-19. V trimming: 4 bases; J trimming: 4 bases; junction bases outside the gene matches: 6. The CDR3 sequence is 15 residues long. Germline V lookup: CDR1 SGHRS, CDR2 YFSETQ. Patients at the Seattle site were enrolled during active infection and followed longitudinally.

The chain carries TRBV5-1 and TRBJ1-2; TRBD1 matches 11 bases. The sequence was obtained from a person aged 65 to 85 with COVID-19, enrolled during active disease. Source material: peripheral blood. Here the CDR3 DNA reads TGCGCCAGCAGCAACTGGACAGGGGGCACCTATGGCTACACCTTC. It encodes CASSNWTGGTYGYTF.